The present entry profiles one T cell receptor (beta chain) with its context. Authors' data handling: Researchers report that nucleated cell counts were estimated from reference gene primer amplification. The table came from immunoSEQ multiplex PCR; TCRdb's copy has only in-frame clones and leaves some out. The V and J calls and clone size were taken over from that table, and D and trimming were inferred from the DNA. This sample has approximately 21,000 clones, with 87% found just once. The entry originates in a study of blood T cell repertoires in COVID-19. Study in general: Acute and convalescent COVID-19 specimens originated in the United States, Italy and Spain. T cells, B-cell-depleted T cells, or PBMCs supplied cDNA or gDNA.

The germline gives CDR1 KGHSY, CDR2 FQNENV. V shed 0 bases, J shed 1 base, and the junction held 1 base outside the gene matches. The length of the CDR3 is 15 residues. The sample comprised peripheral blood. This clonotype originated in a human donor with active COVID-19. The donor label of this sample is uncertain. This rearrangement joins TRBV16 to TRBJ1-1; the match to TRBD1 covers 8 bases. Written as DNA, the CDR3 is TGTGCCAGCAGCCAATCAGGGACAGGGAACACTGAAGCTTTCTTT. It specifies CASSQSGTGNTEAFF.